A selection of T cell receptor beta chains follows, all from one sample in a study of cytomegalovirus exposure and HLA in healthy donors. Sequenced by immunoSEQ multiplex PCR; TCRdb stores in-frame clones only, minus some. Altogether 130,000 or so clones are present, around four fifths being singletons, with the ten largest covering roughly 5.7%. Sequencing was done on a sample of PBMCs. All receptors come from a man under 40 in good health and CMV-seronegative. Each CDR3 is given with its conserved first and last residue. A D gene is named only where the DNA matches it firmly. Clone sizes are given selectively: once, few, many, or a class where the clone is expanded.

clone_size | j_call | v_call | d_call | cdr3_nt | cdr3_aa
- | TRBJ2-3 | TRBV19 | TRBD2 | TGTGCCAGTAGTGCCCGACTAGCAACAAGCACAGATACGCAGTATTTT | CASSARLATSTDTQYF
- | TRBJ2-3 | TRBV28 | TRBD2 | TGTGCCAGCAGTTTTTCTAGCGGGGGGGAGGCAGATACGCAGTATTTT | CASSFSSGGEADTQYF
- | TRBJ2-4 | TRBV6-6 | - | TGTGCCAGCAGTTCCTACCCGAGCGGAGCCAAAAACATTCAGTACTTC | CASSSYPSGAKNIQYF
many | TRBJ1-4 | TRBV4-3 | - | TGCGCCAGCAGCCCAACAGGGATAGGTGAAAAACTGTTTTTT | CASSPTGIGEKLFF
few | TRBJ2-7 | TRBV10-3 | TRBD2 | TGTGCCATCAGTGATCTTCTAGCGGGAGGGCAAGCGTCCTACGAGCAGTACTTC | CAISDLLAGGQASYEQYF
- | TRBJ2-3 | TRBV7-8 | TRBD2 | TGTGCCAGCAGCTTAAAGCGGGGGGAGATCAGACGCACAGATACGCAGTATTTT | CASSLKRGEIRRTDTQYF
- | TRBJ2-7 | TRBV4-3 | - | TGCGCCAGCAGCCAGGGTTGGAGGGACTACGAGCAGTACTTC | CASSQGWRDYEQYF
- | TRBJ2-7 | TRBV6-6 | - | TGTGCCAGCAGTTCTAGAGGCTCCTACGAGCAGTACTTC | CASSSRGSYEQYF
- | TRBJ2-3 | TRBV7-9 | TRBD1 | TGTGCCAGCAGTTCCCGGGACAGGGGGACAGATACGCAGTATTTT | CASSSRDRGTDTQYF
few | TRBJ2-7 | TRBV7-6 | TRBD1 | TGTGCCAGCAGCTTAGCGGGACAGGGGTCCTACGAGCAGTACTTC | CASSLAGQGSYEQYF
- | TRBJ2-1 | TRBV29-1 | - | TGCAGCGTTGACAGGGATATCTACAATGAGCAGTTCTTC | CSVDRDIYNEQFF
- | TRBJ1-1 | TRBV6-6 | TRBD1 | TGTGCCAGCAGTTACTCGATTGGGACAGGGCCGAATGAAGCTTTCTTT | CASSYSIGTGPNEAFF
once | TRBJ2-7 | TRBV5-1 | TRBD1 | TGCGCCAGCAGCGTGGGACAGGGGGCCGACGAGCAGTACTTC | CASSVGQGADEQYF
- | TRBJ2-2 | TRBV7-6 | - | TGTGCCAGCAGTTTAATAAACAGGGGGGGAACCGGGGAGCTGTTTTTT | CASSLINRGGTGELFF
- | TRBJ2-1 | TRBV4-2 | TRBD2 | TGTGCCAGCAGCCAAGGACTAGCGGACAATGAGCAGTTCTTC | CASSQGLADNEQFF
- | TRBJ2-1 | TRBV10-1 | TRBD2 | TGCGCCAGCAGTGAGAGGCGGGGGGACTACAATGAGCAGTTCTTC | CASSERRGDYNEQFF
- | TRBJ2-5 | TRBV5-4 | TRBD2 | TGTGCCAGCAGCCCTGTAGCGGGAGGGGGGGAAGAGACCCAGTACTTC | CASSPVAGGGEETQYF
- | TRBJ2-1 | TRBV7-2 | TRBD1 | TGTGCCAGCAGCTTAGTAGCCGGGACAGACTACAATGAGCAGTTCTTC | CASSLVAGTDYNEQFF
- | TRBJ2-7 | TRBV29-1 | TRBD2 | TGCAGCGTTGCCACCGGACTAGCGGGGGGCCTCGAGCAGTACTTC | CSVATGLAGGLEQYF
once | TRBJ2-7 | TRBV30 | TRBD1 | TGTGCCTGGAGTGTACAAGGACAGGGGGCGCGAGAGCAGTACTTC | CAWSVQGQGAREQYF
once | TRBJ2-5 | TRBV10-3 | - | TGTGCCATCAGAAAGGACAGTGGACGAGAGACCCAGTACTTC | CAIRKDSGRETQYF
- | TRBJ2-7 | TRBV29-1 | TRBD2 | TGCAGCGTCCGTAGCGGGAGGGATAACTACGAGCAGTACTTC | CSVRSGRDNYEQYF
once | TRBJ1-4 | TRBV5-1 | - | TGCGCCAGCAGCTCGGGACTGGGGGGTAATGAAAAACTGTTTTTT | CASSSGLGGNEKLFF
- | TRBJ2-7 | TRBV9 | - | TGTGCCAGCAGCGCTATGATTCACTCCTACGAGCAGTACTTC | CASSAMIHSYEQYF
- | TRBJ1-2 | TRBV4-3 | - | TGCGCCAGCAGCCAAGATGCCAGGGGAAACTATGGCTACACCTTC | CASSQDARGNYGYTF
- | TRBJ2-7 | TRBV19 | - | TGTGCCAGTAGTACCCACACGGGTTACGACTACGAGCAGTACTTC | CASSTHTGYDYEQYF
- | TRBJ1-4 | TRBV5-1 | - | TGCGCCAGCAGCGGGGGCGCAACTAATGAAAAACTGTTTTTT | CASSGGATNEKLFF
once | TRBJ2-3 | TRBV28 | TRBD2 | TGTGCCAGTCAACCCGCGGGAGGGGTGGTAGATACGCAGTATTTT | CASQPAGGVVDTQYF
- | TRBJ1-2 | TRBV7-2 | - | TGTGCCAGCAGAAGATCGACAGTGGGGAACTATGGCTACACCTTC | CASRRSTVGNYGYTF
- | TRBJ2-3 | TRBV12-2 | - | TGTGCAAGTCGCCTCCCCGGGGGTAGCGGGTATAAGCACCCCTGCACAGATACGCAGTATTTT | CASRLPGGSGYKHPCTDTQYF
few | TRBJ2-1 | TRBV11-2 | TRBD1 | TGTGCCAGCAGCCGAACAGGGGGCCGGAACAATGAGCAGTTCTTC | CASSRTGGRNNEQFF
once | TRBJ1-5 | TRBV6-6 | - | TGTGCCAGCAGTCCAAACACCGTCAATAGCAATCAGCCCCAGCATTTT | CASSPNTVNSNQPQHF
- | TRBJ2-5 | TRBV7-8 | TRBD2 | TGTGCCAGCAGCTTTATAGCGGGCCAAGAGACCCAGTACTTC | CASSFIAGQETQYF
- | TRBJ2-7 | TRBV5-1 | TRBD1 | TGCGCCAGCCTCCTACCCGCCCCCGGGGACAGACCTTACGAGCAGTACTTC | CASLLPAPGDRPYEQYF
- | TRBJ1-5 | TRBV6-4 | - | TGTGCCAGCAGCCACCTTAGTAATTATAGCAATCAGCCCCAGCATTTT | CASSHLSNYSNQPQHF
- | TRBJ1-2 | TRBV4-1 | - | TGCGCCAGCAGCCAAGATGCGTCGGGCTACACCTTC | CASSQDASGYTF
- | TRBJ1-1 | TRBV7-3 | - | TGTGCCAGCAGAAGGGAGGCGGGAACTGAAGCTTTCTTT | CASRREAGTEAFF
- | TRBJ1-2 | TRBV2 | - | TGTGCCAGCAGTGAATGGGGGGAGGGCTACACCTTC | CASSEWGEGYTF
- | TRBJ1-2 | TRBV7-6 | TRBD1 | TGTGCCAGCAGCTTAGCGTTAGGGGGCGCACGCTATGGCTACACCTTC | CASSLALGGARYGYTF
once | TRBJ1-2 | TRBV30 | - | TGTGCCTGGAGTGAACAGAACTATGGCTACACCTTC | CAWSEQNYGYTF
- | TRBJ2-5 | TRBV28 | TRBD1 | TGTGCCAGCAGTCTCGCAACAGGGGCGACTGAGACCCAGTACTTC | CASSLATGATETQYF